The entry below gives a single T cell receptor (beta chain) sequence along with its context. Its target antigen remains unknown. No much larger clone exists at a distance of one base, and base qualities are not known. The data stem from a study of blood T cell repertoires in COVID-19 (TCRdb year 2020). Describing the broader study: Collaborator samples came from the United States, Italy and Spain and covered acute and convalescent phases of COVID-19. The material from the prospective study consisted of cDNA or gDNA derived from T cells, B-cell-depleted T cells, or PBMCs. Deeply sampled blood TCRbeta repertoires from subjects exposed to, actively infected with, or recovered from COVID-19 were included in the dataset. A freely available public database, intended as a resource for researchers studying the immune response to SARS-CoV-2, is where the repertoires were released. The samples were drawn from the first 160 participants of the ongoing ImmuneRACE study and from over a thousand subjects provided by 6 global collaborators. The sample metadata nearly always contained a de-identified subject ID, COVID-19 status, age in years and sex. HLA class I and class II types, where available, came from metadata supplied by the sample provider rather than from assay-based typing. Study-wide findings and limitations: How much clinical and demographic metadata was included differed by source and by participant, and the metadata was provided uncurated.

Trimming takes 5 bases off V and 0 bases off J; junction bases not matched to a gene: 7. Taken from cysteine to phenylalanine, the CDR3 has 17 residues. Only the CDR3 region is kept as DNA, spanning 51 bases read in frame from base 1. From the germline V gene, CDR1 is SGHTA and CDR2 is FQGNSA. Whole blood was collected in K2EDTA tubes by collaborating institutions according to the institutions' own protocols. For TCRbeta analysis, collaborator samples were shipped as frozen whole blood, as isolated PBMCs, or as DNA extracted from either sample type. TCRbeta CDR3 regions were amplified from genomic DNA using the immunoSEQ Assay, a bias-controlled multiplex PCR. The original pipeline was this. The number of nucleated cells in each sample was estimated by amplification of reference gene primers within the assay. To quantify the absolute abundance of each unique TCRbeta CDR3 rearrangement, sequence reads were collapsed and filtered. For each sample, productive Simpson clonality was calculated as the square root of Simpson's diversity index across productive rearrangements. Sourced from immuneACCESS, this table was stored by TCRdb with only in-frame sequences that have V and J called. A share of the clones is absent; for the studies checked, an unresolved V gene accounts for under half, and the remainder has no known explanation. V, J and clone size are those of that table, while D and trimming were read from the DNA. For this sample there are under 35,000 clones; around 86% appear just once. The ten top clones hold 60% to 80% of the sample.

The material sequenced was peripheral blood. This sequence originates from a man in his 70s with acute or convalescent COVID-19. The chain couples TRBV7-2 to TRBJ2-7, with 13 middle bases fitting TRBD2. The CDR3 has the sequence CASSQGLAGPSSYEQYF. In nucleotide form, the sequence is TGTGCCAGCAGCCAGGGACTAGCGGGGCCCAGCTCCTACGAGCAGTACTTC.